A selection of T cell receptor beta chains follows, all from one sample in a study of identical twins. TCRdb called the 5' RACE reads again in MiXCR, with one record for every CDR3 protein. The table has about 570,000 distinct CDR3 sequences, 9.6% seen once. In addition, the sample was reused for a study of yellow fever vaccine responses in identical twins.

Material for sequencing was PBMCs. The origin of the receptors is a woman between 18 and 29 years old in good health. Both conserved end residues are part of each CDR3. A D gene is named only where the DNA matches it firmly. Clone size is shown for a subset of rows, as once, few, many or a class of expanded clone.

D	V	J	size	DNA	CDR3
TRBD2	TRBV20-1	TRBJ2-2	few	TGCAGTGCTGGGGTCACCTGGACTAGCGGGAGGGCGAACACCGGGGAGCTGTTTTTT	CSAGVTWTSGRANTGELFF
.	TRBV7-9	TRBJ1-1	.	TGTGCCAGCAGCTTAGCACAGACTGAAGCTTTCTTT	CASSLAQTEAFF
TRBD1	TRBV29-1	TRBJ1-5	many	TGCAGCGTTGCGGCAGGGGGCGGTCAGCCCCAGCATTTT	CSVAAGGGQPQHF
TRBD2	TRBV12-3/TRBV12-4	TRBJ2-1	many	TGTGCCAGCAGTTTGGATAGCGGGAGGAATGAGCAGTTCTTC	CASSLDSGRNEQFF
TRBD2	TRBV2	TRBJ2-3	.	TGTGCCAGCAGTGAAGCGACTAGCCCAGATACGCAGTATTTT	CASSEATSPDTQYF
TRBD1	TRBV19	TRBJ1-5	.	TGTGCCAGTACGGACAGGGGGCGGGGGAGCAATCAGCCCCAGCATTTT	CASTDRGRGSNQPQHF
TRBD1	TRBV5-1	TRBJ2-3	many	TGCGCCAGCAGGACGGGACAGGGTACTGCTAGCACAGATACGCAGTATTTT	CASRTGQGTASTDTQYF
.	TRBV3-1	TRBJ1-5	many	TGTGCCAGCAGCTTAAGTGGACAGCCCCAGCATTTT	CASSLSGQPQHF
TRBD2	TRBV27	TRBJ2-3	.	TGTGCCAGCAGCGTCAGCGGGACCCGCCCAGATACGCAGTATTTT	CASSVSGTRPDTQYF
TRBD2	TRBV5-1	TRBJ2-5	many	TGCGCCAGCAGCTCGATCGGACTAGCGGGAGTAGAAGAGACCCAGTACTTC	CASSSIGLAGVEETQYF
TRBD1	TRBV27	TRBJ1-5	few	TGTGCCAGCAGTTTGTCAGGGGGTCTTTCGTTTAGCAATCAGCCCCAGCATTTT	CASSLSGGLSFSNQPQHF
TRBD2	TRBV6-5	TRBJ2-2	.	TGTGCCAGCAGTTACTCAAGCGGGAGGGCCCCCGGGGAGCTGTTTTTT	CASSYSSGRAPGELFF
.	TRBV5-6	TRBJ2-1	few	TGTGCCAGCAGCTTGGAGGGGTATGCTGAGCAGTTCTTC	CASSLEGYAEQFF
TRBD2	TRBV29-1	TRBJ2-2	.	TGCAGCGTGGGGGTAGCGGGGGGCCCGTCCGGGGAGCTGTTTTTT	CSVGVAGGPSGELFF
TRBD2	TRBV18	TRBJ2-7	once	TGTGCCAGCTCACCACTAGCGGGAGTTACGGACGAGCAGTACTTC	CASSPLAGVTDEQYF
.	TRBV7-2	TRBJ2-1	.	TGTGCCAGCAGACGCCGGGACACGGACAATGAGCAGTTCTTC	CASRRRDTDNEQFF
TRBD1	TRBV15	TRBJ1-4	many	TGTGCCACCAGCAAGGGAGGACAGGGGGGCGAAAAACTGTTTTTT	CATSKGGQGGEKLFF
.	TRBV12-3/TRBV12-4	TRBJ1-5	many	TGTGCCAGCGCTTCCCAAACAGTTGGCAATCAGCCCCAGCATTTT	CASASQTVGNQPQHF
TRBD1	TRBV12-3/TRBV12-4	TRBJ2-2	few	TGTGCCAGCAGTTTAGCTCCACTGGGACAGGGTGGGACCGGGGAGCTGTTTTTT	CASSLAPLGQGGTGELFF
.	TRBV14	TRBJ2-7	.	TGTGCCAGCAGCCATCTTCACGAGCAGTACTTC	CASSHLHEQYF
.	TRBV20-1	TRBJ2-2	.	TGCAGTGCTAGAGTAGGCGTGAACACCGGGGAGCTGTTTTTT	CSARVGVNTGELFF
.	TRBV12-3/TRBV12-4	TRBJ1-1	.	TGTGCCAGCAGTTCTCCTATCGGGCGGGTCTCGAACACTGAAGCTTTCTTT	CASSSPIGRVSNTEAFF
.	TRBV6-1	TRBJ2-7	few	TGTGCCACCATTGCTAGTGGGGCTGACTCCTACGAGCAGTACTTC	CATIASGADSYEQYF
TRBD2	TRBV7-2	TRBJ2-5	few	TGTGCCAGCAGCCCTTCGGGGCGGGAGGGGACTTGGACCCAGTACTTC	CASSPSGREGTWTQYF
.	TRBV5-5	TRBJ2-1	.	TGTGCCAGCAGCTTTAAACTTGGGGGCGGGAGACTCTACAATGAGCAGTTCTTC	CASSFKLGGGRLYNEQFF
TRBD1	TRBV6-5	TRBJ2-6	few	TGTGCCAGCAGTTACTCGACAGGGACTGGGGCCAACGTCCTGACTTTC	CASSYSTGTGANVLTF
TRBD2	TRBV20-1	TRBJ2-1	few	TGCAGTGCTAGATCGGGACTAGCGGGAATCTACAATGAGCAGTTCTTC	CSARSGLAGIYNEQFF
.	TRBV9	TRBJ2-1	few	TGTGCCAGCAGCCCCGAGGGGGGGCGGGGAAACAATGAGCAGTTCTTC	CASSPEGGRGNNEQFF
.	TRBV15	TRBJ1-4	.	TGTGCCACCAGCAGAGTTACTGCAACTAATGAAAAACTGTTTTTT	CATSRVTATNEKLFF
TRBD2	TRBV20-1	TRBJ2-7	few	TGCAGTGCTGAGCCTAGGACTAGCGGGAGTTACGAGCAGTACTTC	CSAEPRTSGSYEQYF
.	TRBV11-2	TRBJ1-2	.	TGTGCCAGCAGCCCCAGCCAGGGAGACGACGGAGCTAACTATGGCTACACCTTC	CASSPSQGDDGANYGYTF
.	TRBV15	TRBJ1-5	.	TGTGCCACCAGCCCAGGGGAAGTAAGCAATCAGCCCCAGCATTTT	CATSPGEVSNQPQHF
.	TRBV9	TRBJ2-5	.	TGTGCCAGCAGCGTAGAGGCTAAGTACCAAGAGACCCAGTACTTC	CASSVEAKYQETQYF
TRBD2	TRBV6-2/TRBV6-3	TRBJ2-1	.	TGTGCCAGCACCAAGGGTCTTAGCGGGAGCTTATCCTACAATGAGCAGTTCTTC	CASTKGLSGSLSYNEQFF
.	TRBV18	TRBJ2-5	few	TGTGCCAGCTCACAGGAACAAGAGACCCAGTACTTC	CASSQEQETQYF
.	TRBV12-3/TRBV12-4	TRBJ2-7	.	TGTGCCAGCAGTTTAAAGGGATGGGAGCAGTACTTC	CASSLKGWEQYF
TRBD1	TRBV10-3	TRBJ1-6	few	TGTGCCATAGCCGGGACAGGGGGCGATTCACCCCTCCACTTT	CAIAGTGGDSPLHF
.	TRBV2	TRBJ2-3	many	TGTGCCAGCAGTAAGGGCGGGGACCGCATAGATACGCAGTATTTT	CASSKGGDRIDTQYF